This TCR beta chain was sequenced for a study of memory CD4+ T cells and cytomegalovirus serostatus. Study overall: Donors were healthy Belgian adults, 9 CMV seropositive and about two dozen seronegative.

TCRdb's copy holds only in-frame clones and misses some; the assay was immunoSEQ multiplex PCR. The data contain about 40,000 clones, about three quarters of them singletons. Of note for this clone: Its antigen is as yet unknown.

Study results and limitations: Of roughly 180 reported CMV TCRbeta sequences, under 70 were found in memory CD4+ repertoires.

Single viable CD3+CD4+CD8-CD45RO+ cells were sorted as the memory CD4+ T cells. CD4+ T cells were isolated by positive magnetic selection. The CDR3 runs to 20 residues. Per the germline V gene, CDR1 is SGHVS and CDR2 is FQNEAQ. Trimming pared 5 bases from V and 0 bases from J, leaving 26 bases between. This sequence joins TRBV7-8 and TRBJ1-3; possible D gene TRBD1, 6 bases. The sequenced sample consisted of memory CD4+ T cells from blood. This sequence was found in an adult in good health and CMV-seronegative. The CDR3 DNA follows: TGTGCCAGCAGCCCGCAGCCCGGGACATCACATCGAACCTCTGGAAACACCATATATTTT. Its protein is CASSPQPGTSHRTSGNTIYF.